A single sample is the source of the 10 T cell receptor beta chains below, sequenced in a study of blood T cell repertoires in COVID-19. The method was immunoSEQ multiplex PCR; TCRdb's version includes in-frame clones alone and lacks a portion of them. The sample carries a few hundred thousand clones, 70% to 90% recorded once. The sequenced sample was PBMCs or T cells enriched from blood (not recorded which). The receptors shown here come from a man aged 25 to 40 who had recovered from COVID-19.

V gene TRBV7-3 combines with J gene TRBJ2-1; TRBD2 matches at 13 bases. The CDR3 covers 16 residues. Trimming cost V 2 bases and J 7 bases; bases outside gene matches: 5. Germline CDR1 and CDR2: SGHTA and FQGTGA. The CDR3 reads CASSLSGTSGVNEQFF. In DNA form, the CDR3 reads TGTGCCAGCAGCTTATCGGGGACTAGCGGGGTAAATGAGCAGTTCTTC.

The chain uses TRBV5-1 and TRBJ1-2; the D gene is possibly TRBD1 (6 bases). V lost 0 bases to trimming and J lost 4 bases, with 19 bases between them. CDR1 and CDR2 from the germline V gene are SGHRS and YFSETQ. The CDR3 loop spans 17 amino acids. CDR3 protein: CASSLGPEVGALYGYTF. The CDR3, as DNA: TGCGCCAGCAGCTTGGGTCCTGAGGTGGGGGCACTCTATGGCTACACCTTC.

The chain combines TRBV19 with TRBJ1-2, with no clear D. CDR3 length equals 14 residues. Germline values: CDR1 LNHDA, CDR2 SQIVND (reference sequence). V was clipped by 1 base and J by 1 base, with 7 bases between them. In DNA, the CDR3 is TGTGCCAGTAGTATAGTACCGGGTAACTATGGCTACACCTTC. It codes for CASSIVPGNYGYTF.

The genes are TRBV11-2 and TRBJ2-7; TRBD2 matches 7 bases. With 5 bases clipped from V and 2 bases from J, the junction kept 9 bases outside the gene matches. Germline V gene lookup returns CDR1 SGHAT and CDR2 FQNNGV. The CDR3 totals 15 residues. CDR3 nucleotide sequence: TGTGCCAGCAGCCTAGGAGCGGGGACCCCCTACGAGCAGTACTTC. This encodes CASSLGAGTPYEQYF.

This chain joins TRBV5-1 and TRBJ2-5, with 9 bases fitting TRBD1. Per the germline V gene, CDR1 is SGHRS and CDR2 is YFSETQ. The V segment lost 4 bases and the J segment 1 base; nucleotides outside the gene matches: 5. The CDR3 runs 15 residues. CDR3 sequence (DNA): TGCGCCAGCAGCCTCGACAGGGGGACCCAAGAGACCCAGTACTTC. It encodes CASSLDRGTQETQYF.

The chain recombines TRBV27 with TRBJ2-2, with TRBD2 matching over 7 bases. The V gene's germline CDR1 is MNHEY and CDR2 SMNVEV (reference sequence). Losses at the gene ends were 2 bases for V and 6 bases for J; bases not matched to a gene: 6. CDR3 length: 15 amino acids. The CDR3 region is CASSLGDYLPGELFF. The CDR3 DNA is TGTGCCAGCAGTTTAGGGGACTACCTCCCCGGGGAGCTGTTTTTT.

The J gene is TRBJ2-7, the V gene TRBV19, with TRBD1 matching over 10 bases. Trimming at V came to 3 bases and at J to 4 bases, leaving 3 bases not matched to a gene. Looked up from germline, CDR1 is LNHDA and CDR2 is SQIVND (reference sequence). The CDR3 covers 14 residues. In nucleotides, the CDR3 is TGTGCCAGTAGTATGGGACAGGGGTCGTACGAGCAGTACTTC. This codes for CASSMGQGSYEQYF.

CDR3 sequence: CASSLAGFGSPLHF. DNA of the CDR3: TGCGCCAGCAGCTTGGCAGGGTTTGGTTCACCCCTCCACTTT. The chain is built from TRBV5-1 and TRBJ1-6; a possible D gene is TRBD1 (5 bases). Trimming stripped 0 bases from V and 9 bases from J, with 10 bases between. The CDR3 runs to 14 residues. The germline V gene has CDR1 SGHRS and CDR2 YFSETQ.

The chain recombines TRBV20-1 with TRBJ1-2; no definite D call. This CDR3 has 11 residues. Germline CDR1 is DFQATT and CDR2 is SNEGSKA (reference sequence). The V end was cut by 3 bases, the J end by 10 bases, with 12 bases between. CDR3 sequence reads: CSASTEFAYTF. The CDR3 bases are TGCAGTGCTAGTACAGAGTTCGCCTACACCTTC.

This rearrangement joins TRBV7-9 to TRBJ1-1; the D is unclear. CDR1 SEHNR and CDR2 FQNEAQ come from the germline V gene (reference sequence). The length of the CDR3 is 15 residues. V was shortened by 1 base and J by 2 bases, with 11 bases between the two germline ends. The CDR3 sequence is CASSLGRWSNTEAFF. The CDR3 bases are TGTGCCAGCAGCTTAGGGAGGTGGTCAAACACTGAAGCTTTCTTT. Full variable domain (rest looked up from reference TRBV7-9 and TRBJ1-1): DTGVSQNPRHKITKRGQNVTFRCDPISEHNRLYWYRQTLGQGPEFLTYFQNEAQLEKSRLLSDRFSAERPKGSFSTLEIQRTEQGDSAMYLCASSLGRWSNTEAFFGQGTRLTVV.